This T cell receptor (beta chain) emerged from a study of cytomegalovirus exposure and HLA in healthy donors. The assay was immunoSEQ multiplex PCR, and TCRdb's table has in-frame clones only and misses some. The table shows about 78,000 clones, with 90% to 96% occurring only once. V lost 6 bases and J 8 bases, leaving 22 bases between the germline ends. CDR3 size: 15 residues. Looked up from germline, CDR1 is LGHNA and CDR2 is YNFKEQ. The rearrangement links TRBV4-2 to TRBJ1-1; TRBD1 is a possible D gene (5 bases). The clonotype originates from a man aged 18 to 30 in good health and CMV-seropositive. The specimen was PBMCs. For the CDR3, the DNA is TGTGCCAGCAGACGGGGGGGTCCACTCACAACGGAAGCTTTCTTT. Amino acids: CASRRGGPLTTEAFF.